A single sample is the source of the 5 T cell receptor beta chains below, sequenced in a study of OX40 agonist ivuxolimab in advanced cancers. Method: immunoSEQ multiplex PCR; TCRdb's copy keeps in-frame clones and lacks some. The sample lists about 61,000 clones, about four fifths occurring once. Sequences were derived from CD4+ or CD8+ T cells sorted from blood, sampled in a trial of the OX40 agonist ivuxolimab. The receptors shown here come from an adult with an advanced solid tumor such as melanoma, head and neck, liver or kidney cancer.

The V call is TRBV6-1, the J call TRBJ2-5, with 9 bases identical to TRBD1. TRBJ2-7 explains the end of the DNA better; the J call may be wrong. This CDR3 comprises 14 residues. Germline lookup yields CDR1 MNHNS and CDR2 SASEGT. The CDR3 region has the DNA TGTGCCAGCGCGGGACAGGGTCTCGTCGCCGAGCAGTACTTC. This gives the protein CASAGQGLVAEQYF.

The chain combines TRBV7-3 with TRBJ2-3; unclear D gene. The length of the CDR3 is 14 residues. The V gene's germline CDR1 is SGHTA and CDR2 FQGTGA. Trimming stripped 8 bases from V and 5 bases from J, with 17 bases between. The CDR3 DNA is TGTGCCAGCGCCACTACAGCATCCGGAGATACGCAGTATTTT. Amino acid sequence: CASATTASGDTQYF.

The V call is TRBV7-2, the J call TRBJ1-2; D possibly corresponds to TRBD1 (5 bases). Trimming removed 5 bases from V and 8 bases from J, with 12 bases in between. The CDR3 has 12 residues. Germline CDR1 reads SGHTA; CDR2 reads FQGNSA. In nucleotides, the CDR3 is TGTGCCAGCAGCGTAGGAGCAGGGGGCTACACCTTC. Amino acid sequence: CASSVGAGGYTF.

The V and J genes are TRBV5-1 and TRBJ2-5, with 10 bases aligning to TRBD1. Germline CDR1 SGHRS, CDR2 YFSETQ. V was clipped by 1 base and J by 5 bases; unmatched bases: 8. The CDR3 extends over 16 amino acids. The DNA of the CDR3 is TGCGCCAGCAGCTTGCCGACAGGGGGCTTTTTGGAGACCCAGTACTTC. Protein product: CASSLPTGGFLETQYF. The full variable domain, completed using reference TRBV5-1 and TRBJ2-5, is KAGVTQTPRYLIKTRGQQVTLSCSPISGHRSVSWYQQTPGQGLQFLFEYFSETQRNKGNFPGRFSGRQFSNSRSEMNVSTLELGDSALYLCASSLPTGGFLETQYFGPGTRLLVL.

The chain uses TRBV7-2 and TRBJ2-7; D gene uncertain. Trimming stripped 5 bases from V and 4 bases from J, with 9 bases between. In germline, CDR1 is SGHTA, CDR2 FQGNSA. This CDR3 spans 12 amino acids. CDR3 coding DNA: TGTGCCAGCAGCCCACAACTTTACGAGCAGTACTTC. This encodes CASSPQLYEQYF.